The T cell receptor beta chain under discussion was sequenced for a study of post-analysis software for immune sequencing data. Study information: Clinical courses comprised relapsing-remitting, secondary progressive and progressive-relapsing multiple sclerosis.

This clonotype was recorded at least ten times. Its antigen is undetermined. The germline V gene has CDR1 SEHNR and CDR2 FQNEAQ (reference sequence). J gave up 3 bases and V 5 bases, and 3 bases lay outside the gene matches. The CDR3 covers 15 residues. Study outcomes and limitations: Five or six TRBV segments were significantly more frequent in patients than in controls. TRBV5-6, TRBV5-1 and TRBV20-1 were among these segments. Multiple sclerosis patients showed significantly lower normalized Chao1 diversity than controls did.

cDNA libraries of TCR beta carried unique molecular identifiers. Some 500,000 cDNA molecules were obtained per 1 to 10 million input T cells. TCRdb reprocessed the PCR reads via MiXCR and lists one record per CDR3 protein. Seen here are approximately 440,000 distinct CDR3 sequences, roughly 45% observed once, and the top ten hold 9.5% to 13%. The source material was blood. The source of this sequence is a girl aged 5-17 years with multiple sclerosis. The chain has TRBV7-9 and TRBJ2-1; 11 nucleotides agree with TRBD2. The CDR3 loop is CASSPGLADYNEQFF. The CDR3 DNA is TGTGCCAGCAGCCCGGGACTAGCGGACTACAATGAGCAGTTCTTC. Filled out from reference TRBV7-9 and TRBJ2-1, the complete variable domain reads DTGVSQNPRHKITKRGQNVTFRCDPISEHNRLYWYRQTLGQGPEFLTYFQNEAQLEKSRLLSDRFSAERPKGSFSTLEIQRTEQGDSAMYLCASSPGLADYNEQFFGPGTRLTVL.